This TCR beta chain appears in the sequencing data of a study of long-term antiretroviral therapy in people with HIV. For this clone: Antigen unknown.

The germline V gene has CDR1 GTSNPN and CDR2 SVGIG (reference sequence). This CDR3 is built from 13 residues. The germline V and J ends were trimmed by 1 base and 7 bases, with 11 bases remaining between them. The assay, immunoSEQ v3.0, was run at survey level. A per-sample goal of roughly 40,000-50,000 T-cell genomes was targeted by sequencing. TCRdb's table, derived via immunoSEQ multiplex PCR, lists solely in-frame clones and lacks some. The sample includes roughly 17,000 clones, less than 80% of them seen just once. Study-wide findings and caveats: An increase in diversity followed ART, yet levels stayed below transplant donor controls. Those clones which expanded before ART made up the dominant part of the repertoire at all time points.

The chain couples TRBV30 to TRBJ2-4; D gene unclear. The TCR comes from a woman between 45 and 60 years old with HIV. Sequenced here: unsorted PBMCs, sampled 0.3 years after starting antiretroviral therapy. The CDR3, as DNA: TGTGCCTGGAGTGAGACGGCCGGGAACATTCAGTACTTC. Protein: CAWSETAGNIQYF.